Presented here are 9 T cell receptor beta chains from one specimen sequenced in a study of post-analysis software for immune sequencing data. Overall study results and limits: Higher frequency in patients than in controls was seen for 5 or 6 TRBV segments, with TRBV5-6, TRBV5-1 and TRBV20-1 among them.

No antigen has been identified for these receptors. Researchers reported that TCR beta cDNA libraries carried unique molecular identifiers. TCRdb redid the calling of the PCR reads with MiXCR, one entry per CDR3 protein. This table has 750,000 to 950,000 distinct CDR3 sequences, around 46% appearing once. The sequencing sample was made of blood. The receptor source for this set is a girl aged 5 to 17 with multiple sclerosis.

This clonotype was seen more than once but under ten times. The J gene is TRBJ1-4, the V gene TRBV6-5; D is perhaps TRBD1 (5 bases). The germline V and J ends were trimmed by 0 bases and 11 bases, with 16 bases remaining between them. CDR3 size: 15 residues. Germline-derived CDR1 and CDR2 are MNHEY and SVGAGI. The CDR3 loop is CASSYSRGGTRKLFF. The CDR3 DNA follows: TGTGCCAGCAGTTACTCGCGTGGGGGAACGAGGAAACTGTTTTTT.

This chain joins TRBV10-3 and TRBJ1-5; a weak D match, TRBD1 (6 bases). The CDR3 spans 13 residues. V was pared by 6 bases and J by 5 bases, with 11 bases between. Germline V lookup: CDR1 ENHRY, CDR2 SYGVKD. The CDR3 region is CAIREGVDQPQHF. The CDR3 DNA sequence: TGTGCCATCAGAGAGGGGGTTGATCAGCCCCAGCATTTT.

The sample holds a few counts of this clonotype. The gene calls are TRBV20-1 and TRBJ2-7; 9 nucleotides match TRBD2. The CDR3 contains 14 residues. Germline V lookup: CDR1 DFQATT, CDR2 SNEGSKA (reference sequence). The trim removed 3 bases at V and 3 bases at J, leaving 6 bases unmatched. The CDR3 loop reads CSASGREGLYEQYF. CDR3 sequence (DNA): TGCAGTGCTAGTGGGCGGGAGGGCCTCTACGAGCAGTACTTC.

The table lists this clonotype with many counts. The rearrangement joins TRBV6-2 or TRBV6-3 to TRBJ2-4; D is possibly TRBD1 or TRBD2 (5 bases each). Germline V lookup: CDR1 MNHEY, CDR2 SVGEGT. The CDR3 extends over 14 amino acids. Between the trimmed V and J ends, which lost 3 bases and 8 bases, there was a span of 14 bases. The CDR3 region has the DNA TGTGCCAGCAGTTATAGGGCTAGCAGGGACATTCAGTACTTC. Its translation: CASSYRASRDIQYF.

This clonotype turned up a few times. The genes are TRBV20-1 and TRBJ1-2; TRBD1 aligns across 7 bases. CDR1 and CDR2 (germline): DFQATT, SNEGSKA (reference sequence). Trimming cost V 0 bases and J 7 bases; bases outside gene matches: 8. CDR3 size: 14 residues. CDR3 nucleotide sequence: TGCAGTGCTAGAGATCGAGGGGGCGCATCTGGCTACACCTTC. Translating it yields CSARDRGGASGYTF.

This clonotype has a handful of counts. The gene calls are TRBV20-1 and TRBJ2-3, with D possibly being TRBD1 or TRBD2 (5 bases each). With 3 bases removed from V and 2 bases from J, the gap between germline ends came to 15 bases. The germline V gene has CDR1 DFQATT and CDR2 SNEGSKA (reference sequence). The length of the CDR3 is 15 residues. The CDR3 sequence is CSARGLAQNTDTQYF. CDR3 in DNA: TGCAGTGCTAGGGGGCTAGCCCAAAACACAGATACGCAGTATTTT.

This clonotype was found a few times. Here the CDR3 DNA reads TGTGCCAGCAGCTTAGAATGGGAGAAGCAGTTCTTC. It is translated as CASSLEWEKQFF. The rearrangement uses TRBV7-2 and TRBJ2-1, with D perhaps TRBD2 (5 bases). This CDR3 spans 12 amino acids. Trimming shortened V by 1 base and J by 11 bases, and 9 bases separated the two germline ends. Per the germline V gene, CDR1 is SGHTA and CDR2 is FQGNSA.

The chain carries TRBV20-1 and TRBJ2-2, with 9 bases matching TRBD1. The trim removed 2 bases at V and 4 bases at J, leaving 8 bases unmatched. Germline CDR1 is DFQATT and CDR2 is SNEGSKA (reference sequence). The CDR3 runs 16 residues. The chain's CDR3 is CSARPTGGVGTGELFF. In nucleotides, the CDR3 is TGCAGTGCTAGACCCACAGGGGGCGTCGGCACCGGGGAGCTGTTTTTT.

The chain is built from TRBV28 and TRBJ1-1; no clear D gene. The germline CDR1 and CDR2 sequences are MDHEN and SYDVKM. CDR3 length: 10 amino acids. The germline V and J ends were trimmed by 6 bases and 8 bases, with 7 bases remaining between them. CDR3 nucleotides: TGTGCCAGCAGCGGATACGAAGCTTTCTTT. Translation: CASSGYEAFF.